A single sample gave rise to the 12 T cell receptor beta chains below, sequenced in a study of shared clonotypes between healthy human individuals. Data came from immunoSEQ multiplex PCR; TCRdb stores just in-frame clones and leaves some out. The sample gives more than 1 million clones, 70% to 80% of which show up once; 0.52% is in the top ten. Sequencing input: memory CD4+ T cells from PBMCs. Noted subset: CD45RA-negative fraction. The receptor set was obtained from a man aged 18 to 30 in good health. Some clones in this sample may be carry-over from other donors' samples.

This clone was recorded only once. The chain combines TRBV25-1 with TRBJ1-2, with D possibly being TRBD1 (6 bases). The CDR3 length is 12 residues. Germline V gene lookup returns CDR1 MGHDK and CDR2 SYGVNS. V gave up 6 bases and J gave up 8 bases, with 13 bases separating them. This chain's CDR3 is CASSRTDGGYTF. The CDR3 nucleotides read TGTGCCAGCAGCCGGACAGACGGAGGCTACACCTTC.

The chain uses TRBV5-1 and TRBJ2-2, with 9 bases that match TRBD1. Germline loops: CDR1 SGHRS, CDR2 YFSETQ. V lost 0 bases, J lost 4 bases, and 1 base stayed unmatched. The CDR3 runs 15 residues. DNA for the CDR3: TGCGCCAGCAGCTTGGGGGACAGGGTCACCGGGGAGCTGTTTTTT. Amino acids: CASSLGDRVTGELFF.

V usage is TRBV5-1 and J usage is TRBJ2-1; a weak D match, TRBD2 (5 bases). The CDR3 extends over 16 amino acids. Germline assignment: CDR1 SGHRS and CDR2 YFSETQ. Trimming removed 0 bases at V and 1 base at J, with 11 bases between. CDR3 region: CASSLGASPSYNEQFF. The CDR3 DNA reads TGCGCCAGCAGCTTGGGGGCTAGCCCGTCCTACAATGAGCAGTTCTTC.

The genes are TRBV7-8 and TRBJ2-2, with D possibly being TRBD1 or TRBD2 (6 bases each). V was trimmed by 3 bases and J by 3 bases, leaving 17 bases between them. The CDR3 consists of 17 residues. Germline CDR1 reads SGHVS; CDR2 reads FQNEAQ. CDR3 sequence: CASSLVPGARDTGELFF. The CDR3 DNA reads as TGTGCCAGCAGCTTGGTTCCGGGGGCGCGGGACACCGGGGAGCTGTTTTTT. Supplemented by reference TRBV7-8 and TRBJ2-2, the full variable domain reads GAGVSQSPRYKVAKRGQDVALRCDPISGHVSLFWYQQALGQGPEFLTYFQNEAQLDKSGLPSDRFFAERPEGSVSTLKIQRTQQEDSAVYLCASSLVPGARDTGELFFGEGSRLTVL.

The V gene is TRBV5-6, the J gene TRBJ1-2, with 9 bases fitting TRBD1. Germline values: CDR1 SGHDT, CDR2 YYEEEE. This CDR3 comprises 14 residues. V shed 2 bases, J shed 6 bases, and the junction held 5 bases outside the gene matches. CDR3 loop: CASSFDRGEDGYTF. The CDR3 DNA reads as TGTGCCAGCAGCTTCGACAGGGGGGAGGATGGCTACACCTTC.

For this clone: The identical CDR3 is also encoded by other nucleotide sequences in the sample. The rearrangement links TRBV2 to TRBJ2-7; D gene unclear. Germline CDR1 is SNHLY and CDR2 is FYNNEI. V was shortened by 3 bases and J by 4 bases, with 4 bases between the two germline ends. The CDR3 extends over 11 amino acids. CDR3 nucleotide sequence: TGTGCCAGCAGTGAGTATTACGAGCAGTACTTC. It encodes CASSEYYEQYF.

The DNA for the CDR3 is TGTGCCAGCAGCCCTCACGGACTAGCGGGAAAAGGGCAGTACTTC. Translated, it gives CASSPHGLAGKGQYF. This chain connects TRBV6-5 to TRBJ2-7; 12 bases line up with TRBD2. CDR3 length equals 15 residues. CDR1 is MNHEY, CDR2 SVGAGI, per germline. V was clipped by 6 bases and J by 9 bases; unmatched bases: 12.

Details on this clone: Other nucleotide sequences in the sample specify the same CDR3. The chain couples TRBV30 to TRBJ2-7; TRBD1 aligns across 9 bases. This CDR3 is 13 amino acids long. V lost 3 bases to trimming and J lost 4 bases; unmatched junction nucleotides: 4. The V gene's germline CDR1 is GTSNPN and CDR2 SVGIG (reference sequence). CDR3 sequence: CAWSADRGYEQYF. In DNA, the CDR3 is TGTGCCTGGAGCGCGGACAGGGGATACGAGCAGTACTTC. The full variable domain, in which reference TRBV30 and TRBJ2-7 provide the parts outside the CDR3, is SQTIHQWPATLVQPVGSPLSLECTVEGTSNPNLYWYRQAAGRGLQLLFYSVGIGQISSEVPQNLSASRPQDRQFILSSKKLLLSDSGFYLCAWSADRGYEQYFGPGTRLTVT.

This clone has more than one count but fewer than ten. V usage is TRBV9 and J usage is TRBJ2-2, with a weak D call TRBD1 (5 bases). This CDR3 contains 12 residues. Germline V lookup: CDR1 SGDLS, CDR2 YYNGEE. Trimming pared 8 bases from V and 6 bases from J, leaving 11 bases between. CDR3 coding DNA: TGTGCCAGTAGACAGTTACCCGGGGAGCTGTTTTTT. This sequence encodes CASRQLPGELFF.

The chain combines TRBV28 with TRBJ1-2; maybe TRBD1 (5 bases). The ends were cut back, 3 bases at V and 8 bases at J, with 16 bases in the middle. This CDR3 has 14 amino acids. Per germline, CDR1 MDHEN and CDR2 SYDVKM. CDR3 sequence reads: CASSFFGRVQGYTF. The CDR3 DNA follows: TGTGCCAGCAGTTTTTTCGGCAGGGTCCAAGGCTACACCTTC.

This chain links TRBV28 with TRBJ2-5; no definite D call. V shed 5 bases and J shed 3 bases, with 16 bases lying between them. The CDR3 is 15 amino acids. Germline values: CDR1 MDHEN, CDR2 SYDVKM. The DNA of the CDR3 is TGTGCCAGCAGTCCCTCAAATGGAAGAGAAGAGACCCAGTACTTC. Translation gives CASSPSNGREETQYF. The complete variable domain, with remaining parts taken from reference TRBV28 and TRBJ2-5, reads DVKVTQSSRYLVKRTGEKVFLECVQDMDHENMFWYRQDPGLGLRLIYFSYDVKMKEKGDIPEGYSVSREKKERFSLILESASTNQTSMYLCASSPSNGREETQYFGPGTRLLVL.

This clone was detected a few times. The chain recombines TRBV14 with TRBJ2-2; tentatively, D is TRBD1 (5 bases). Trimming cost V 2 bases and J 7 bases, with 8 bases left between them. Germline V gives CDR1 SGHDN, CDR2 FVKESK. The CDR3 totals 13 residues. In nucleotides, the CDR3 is TGTGCCAGCAGCCAAAGACAGCACGGGGAGCTGTTTTTT. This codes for CASSQRQHGELFF.